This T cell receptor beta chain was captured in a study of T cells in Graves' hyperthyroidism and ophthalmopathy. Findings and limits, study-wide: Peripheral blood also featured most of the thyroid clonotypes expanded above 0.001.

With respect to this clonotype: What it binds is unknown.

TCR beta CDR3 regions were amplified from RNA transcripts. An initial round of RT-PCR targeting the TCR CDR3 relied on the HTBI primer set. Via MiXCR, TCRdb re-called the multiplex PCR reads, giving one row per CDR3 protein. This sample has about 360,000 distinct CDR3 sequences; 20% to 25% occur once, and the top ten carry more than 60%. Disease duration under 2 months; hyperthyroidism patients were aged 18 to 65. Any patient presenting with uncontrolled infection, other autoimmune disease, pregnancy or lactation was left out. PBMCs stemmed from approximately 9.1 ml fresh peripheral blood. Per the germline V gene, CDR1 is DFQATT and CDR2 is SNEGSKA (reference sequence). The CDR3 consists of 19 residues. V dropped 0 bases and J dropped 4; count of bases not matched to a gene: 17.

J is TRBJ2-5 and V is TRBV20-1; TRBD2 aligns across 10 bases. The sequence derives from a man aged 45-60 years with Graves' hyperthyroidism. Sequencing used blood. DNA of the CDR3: TGCAGTGCTAGAGAGACCCAGCGGGAGGGCATATCTAGTCGAGAGACCCAGTACTTC. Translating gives CSARETQREGISSRETQYF.